This entry lists 6 T cell receptor beta chains sequenced from one sample in a study of CD8 T cells in Susac syndrome. An input of roughly 0.45 to 1 ug of RNA was subjected to reverse transcription using random hexamers. TCRdb independently ran MiXCR on the immunoSEQ multiplex PCR reads; one entry per CDR3 protein. The sample gives roughly 180,000 distinct CDR3 sequences, approximately 94% of which show up once; 0.1% is in the top ten. The sample taken for sequencing was CD4+ T cells from PBMCs. Source of these receptors: a human donor in good health.

The CDR3 loop reads CSARDPGLANEQYF. The CDR3 DNA sequence: TGCAGTGCTAGAGACCCGGGACTAGCCAACGAGCAGTACTTC. The rearrangement links TRBV20-1 to TRBJ2-7; 9 nucleotides line up with TRBD2. The CDR3 covers 14 residues. V gave up 0 bases and J gave up 5 bases; unmatched junction bases: 5. Looked up from germline, CDR1 is DFQATT and CDR2 is SNEGSKA (reference sequence).

This chain links TRBV20-1 with TRBJ2-2; no definite D call. Germline values: CDR1 DFQATT, CDR2 SNEGSKA (reference sequence). The V gene lost 5 bases and the J gene lost 4 bases, with 11 bases spanning the gap. This CDR3 has 13 residues. CDR3 sequence: CSARHGPTGELFF. CDR3 sequence (DNA): TGCAGTGCTCGCCACGGTCCCACCGGGGAGCTGTTTTTT.

The CDR3 DNA reads as TGTGCCACCTCGGGGGACAGACTAGCGGGAGTCACCGAGACCCAGTACTTC. Encoded protein: CATSGDRLAGVTETQYF. The V and J genes are TRBV24-1 and TRBJ2-5, with 12 bases aligning to TRBD2. CDR1 KGHDR and CDR2 SFDVKD come from the germline V gene. V shed 9 bases and J 5 bases; nucleotides not matched to a gene: 15. This CDR3 spans 17 amino acids.

This rearrangement joins TRBV29-1 to TRBJ2-3; possibly TRBD1 or TRBD2 for D (5 bases each). The CDR3 contains 13 residues. The V and J ends lost 3 bases and 4 bases respectively, with 11 bases between them. CDR1 is SQVTM and CDR2 is ANQGSEA in the germline V gene. The CDR3 nucleotides are TGCAGCGTTGATGGGGGTGGAGCAGATACGCAGTATTTT. It is translated as CSVDGGGADTQYF.

The V gene is TRBV25-1, the J gene TRBJ2-1; possible D gene TRBD2, 6 bases. Germline V gives CDR1 MGHDK, CDR2 SYGVNS. This CDR3 comprises 14 residues. V lost 5 bases and J 4 bases, leaving 12 bases between the germline ends. The CDR3 region is CASSLGGIYNEQFF. CDR3 DNA: TGTGCCAGCAGTCTCGGCGGGATATACAATGAGCAGTTCTTC.

V gene TRBV18 combines with J gene TRBJ2-5; no clear D gene. The ends were cut back, 1 base at V and 5 bases at J, with 14 bases in the middle. Per the germline V gene, CDR1 is KGHSH and CDR2 is LQKENI. There are 15 residues in the CDR3. The CDR3 protein is CASSPLVSVVETQYF. The CDR3 bases are TGTGCCAGCTCACCACTTGTTTCCGTTGTGGAGACCCAGTACTTC.